These 19 T cell receptor beta chains were all obtained from the same sample, sequenced in a study of cytotoxic CD8 clonotypes in ibrutinib-treated CLL. Some clones are missing from TCRdb's copy, which holds only in-frame ones; the method was immunoSEQ multiplex PCR. In the table there are 150,000 or so clones, roughly 80% of which are singletons. The material was PBMCs, obtained after 24 months of ibrutinib treatment. Source of these receptors: a human donor with chronic lymphocytic leukemia.

The chain employs TRBV9 and TRBJ1-2, with D possibly matching TRBD1 (5 bases). V lost 0 bases, J lost 2 bases, and 8 bases lay in between. CDR1 SGDLS and CDR2 YYNGEE come from the germline V gene. This CDR3 is 14 amino acids long. The DNA for the CDR3 is TGTGCCAGCAGCGTAGCTGGGGCCAACTATGGCTACACCTTC. It is translated as CASSVAGANYGYTF.

V usage is TRBV19 and J usage is TRBJ1-2; D call uncertain. CDR1 LNHDA and CDR2 SQIVND come from the germline V gene (reference sequence). CDR3 length: 14 amino acids. V dropped 9 bases and J dropped 4 bases, with 18 bases sitting between them. The CDR3 sequence: CASQGSPIGYGYTF. DNA for the CDR3: TGTGCCAGCCAAGGCTCTCCGATTGGCTATGGCTACACCTTC.

V and J are TRBV30 and TRBJ2-7, with D maybe TRBD2 (6 bases). Germline V gene lookup returns CDR1 GTSNPN and CDR2 SVGIG (reference sequence). The length of the CDR3 is 14 residues. The ends were cut back, 1 base at V and 4 bases at J, with 14 bases in the middle. As DNA, the CDR3 is TGTGCCTGGAGTGCATCGCTAGCGAGTTACGAGCAGTACTTC. Residues: CAWSASLASYEQYF.

The chain combines TRBV2 with TRBJ1-1; no clear D. From germline, CDR1 is SNHLY and CDR2 FYNNEI. The CDR3 extends over 15 amino acids. V lost 7 bases and J 5 bases, leaving 20 bases between the germline ends. DNA of the CDR3: TGTGCCAGCATAGGGAGACTCTCTATAGGGACTGAAGCTTTCTTT. As protein: CASIGRLSIGTEAFF.

The chain links TRBV4-3 to TRBJ2-2, with D possibly being TRBD2 (5 bases). The germline CDR1 and CDR2 sequences are LGHNA and YSLEER. Trimming pared 4 bases from V and 2 bases from J, leaving 8 bases between. The length of the CDR3 is 14 residues. The CDR3 sequence: CASSLGVNTGELFF. CDR3 in DNA: TGCGCCAGCAGCCTCGGGGTTAACACCGGGGAGCTGTTTTTT.

This clone was recorded only once. The gene calls are TRBV6-5 and TRBJ2-1, with 12 positions matching TRBD1. Germline V lookup: CDR1 MNHEY, CDR2 SVGAGI. V was clipped by 5 bases and J by 10 bases; unmatched bases: 9. The CDR3 contains 15 residues. CDR3 DNA: TGTGCCAGCAGTAAGGGACAGGGGGCGATGGGCGAGCAGTTCTTC. Residues: CASSKGQGAMGEQFF.

The chain combines TRBV6-6 with TRBJ1-4; D perhaps matches TRBD1 (5 bases). CDR3 length: 15 amino acids. The V and J ends lost 5 bases and 4 bases respectively, with 14 bases between them. CDR1 is MNHNY and CDR2 is SVGAGI in the germline V gene (reference sequence). Here the CDR3 reads CASSDTQGNNEKLFF. The CDR3 DNA reads as TGTGCCAGCAGTGATACTCAGGGAAATAATGAAAAACTGTTTTTT.

The rearrangement uses TRBV27 and TRBJ1-2; a possible D gene is TRBD1 (5 bases). Germline CDR1 MNHEY, CDR2 SMNVEV (reference sequence). V gave up 5 bases and J gave up 4 bases, with 11 bases separating them. The CDR3 length is 13 residues. The chain's CDR3 is CASSTGQGYGYTF. The CDR3, as DNA: TGTGCCAGCAGTACCGGGCAGGGCTATGGCTACACCTTC.

The chain is built from TRBV6-6 and TRBJ2-7; 7 nucleotides agree with TRBD2. The CDR3 has 15 amino acids. Germline CDR1 and CDR2: MNHNY and SVGAGI (reference sequence). The V gene end was trimmed by 4 bases and the J gene end by 3 bases; junction bases not matched to a gene: 9. The DNA of the CDR3 is TGTGCCAGCAGTTTTTCGGCGGGAGTATACTACGAGCAGTACTTC. It codes for CASSFSAGVYYEQYF.

The chain has TRBV5-1 and TRBJ1-2; TRBD1 is a possible D gene (6 bases). CDR1 and CDR2 from the germline V gene are SGHRS and YFSETQ. This CDR3 contains 13 residues. Trimming pared 0 bases from V and 8 bases from J, leaving 11 bases between. This chain's CDR3 is CASSLAQGLGYTF. For the CDR3, the DNA is TGCGCCAGCAGCTTGGCACAGGGTCTCGGCTACACCTTC.

In this sample, this clone turned up a few times. The chain couples TRBV5-4 to TRBJ1-6; TRBD1 is a possible D gene (6 bases). This CDR3 has 14 amino acids. The V end was cut by 1 base, the J end by 9 bases, with 11 bases between. CDR1 and CDR2 (germline): SGHNT, YYREEE (reference sequence). CDR3 DNA sequence: TGTGCCAGCAGCTTGTGGGGGCCGGGTTCACCCCTCCACTTT. The encoded protein is CASSLWGPGSPLHF.

There are many counts of this clone. This rearrangement joins TRBV7-8 to TRBJ1-2; D gene ambiguous. V was pared by 5 bases and J by 8 bases, with 12 bases between. The CDR3 is 12 residues long. CDR1 is SGHVS and CDR2 is FQNEAQ in the germline V gene. The CDR3 sequence is CASSQIDSGYTF. CDR3 sequence (DNA): TGTGCCAGCAGCCAGATAGATTCAGGCTACACCTTC.

This clone appeared a few times. The rearrangement uses TRBV7-9 and TRBJ1-2, with 10 nucleotides matching TRBD1. In germline, CDR1 is SEHNR, CDR2 FQNEAQ (reference sequence). J gave up 6 bases and V 3 bases, and 4 bases lay outside the gene matches. CDR3 length equals 14 residues. The CDR3 loop is CASSFGDRGDGYTF. The CDR3 bases are TGTGCCAGCAGCTTCGGGGACAGGGGAGATGGCTACACCTTC.

The V call is TRBV7-2, the J call TRBJ2-5, with 7 bases lining up with TRBD2. From germline, CDR1 is SGHTA and CDR2 FQGNSA. This CDR3 is built from 16 residues. With 2 bases clipped from V and 5 bases from J, the junction kept 11 bases outside the gene matches. In DNA, the CDR3 is TGTGCCAGCAGCTTATCCGCGGGAGAGGGCGGGGAGACCCAGTACTTC. It encodes CASSLSAGEGGETQYF.

This chain joins TRBV5-1 and TRBJ2-2; 9 nucleotides line up with TRBD1. Germline assignment: CDR1 SGHRS and CDR2 YFSETQ. CDR3 size: 16 residues. The J segment lost 5 bases and the V segment lost 9 bases, leaving 14 bases of the junction unmatched. This CDR3 is CATPRVTGGQTGELFF. Here the CDR3 DNA reads TGCGCCACCCCGCGTGTCACAGGGGGCCAAACCGGGGAGCTGTTTTTT.

The chain joins TRBV6-1 to TRBJ2-7; the D gene is possibly TRBD1 (6 bases). The V end was cut by 8 bases, the J end by 3 bases, with 8 bases between. CDR1 and CDR2 from the germline V gene are MNHNS and SASEGT. The CDR3 runs 11 residues. CDR3 in amino acids: CASGTYYEQYF. As DNA, the CDR3 is TGTGCCAGCGGGACATACTACGAGCAGTACTTC.

V is TRBV11-3 and J is TRBJ2-1; 7 nucleotides agree with TRBD2. The V gene's germline CDR1 is SGHNT and CDR2 YENEEA. The CDR3 loop spans 15 amino acids. V lost 5 bases, J lost 7 bases, and 11 bases stayed unmatched. CDR3 DNA: TGTGCCAGCAGCCCAAAGGGCCTAGCGGATAATGAGCAGTTCTTC. The encoded protein is CASSPKGLADNEQFF.

This chain links TRBV23-1 with TRBJ2-1, with D unclear. TRBV23-1 is labeled an ORF, and its function is uncertain. The CDR3 is made up of 11 amino acids. The V end lost 8 bases, the J end lost 10 bases, and 12 bases lay between the germline ends. CDR3 in DNA: TGCGCCAGCTCAGGACCCGGGGAGCAGTTCTTC. It specifies CASSGPGEQFF.

V usage is TRBV30 and J usage is TRBJ2-1; D possibly matches TRBD1 or TRBD2 (9 bases each). The CDR3 spans 19 residues. Germline V gene lookup returns CDR1 GTSNPN and CDR2 SVGIG (reference sequence). V was trimmed by 4 bases and J by 6 bases, leaving 31 bases between them. CDR3 bases: TGTGCCTGGACTAACAGGGGGCGCGGGGGACTAGCTTTCGGCAATGAGCAGTTCTTC. The encoded protein is CAWTNRGRGGLAFGNEQFF.